The rows below give T cell receptor beta chains drawn from one sample of a study of cytomegalovirus exposure and HLA in healthy donors. Using immunoSEQ multiplex PCR, the repertoire was profiled, and TCRdb retains in-frame clones only, with some absent. Seen here are around 150,000 clones, around 85% observed once, and the top ten hold about 4.5%. Sample: PBMCs. Every receptor here comes from a man in his forties or fifties in good health and CMV-seronegative. Each CDR3 is given with its conserved first and last residue. The order of the fields is clone size, V gene, D gene, J gene, CDR3 DNA, CDR3 protein. D genes are given only for firm matches. Size is stated for part of the rows, as once, few or many counts, or as a class when the clone is expanded.

abundance: .; v_gene: TRBV5-1; d_gene: .; j_gene: TRBJ2-7; CDR3nt: TGCGCCAGCAGCCCGAACTGGGAGGCTCCCTACGAGCAGTACTTC; CDR3aa: CASSPNWEAPYEQYF
abundance: few; v_gene: TRBV9; d_gene: .; j_gene: TRBJ1-2; CDR3nt: TGTGCCAGCAGCGTAAATAATGGAGACTATGGCTACACCTTC; CDR3aa: CASSVNNGDYGYTF
abundance: .; v_gene: TRBV6-1; d_gene: .; j_gene: TRBJ1-5; CDR3nt: TGTGCCAGCAGTGGCGAGGGCAATCAGCCCCAGCATTTT; CDR3aa: CASSGEGNQPQHF
abundance: .; v_gene: TRBV29-1; d_gene: .; j_gene: TRBJ2-2; CDR3nt: TGCAGCGTACGGAGCGGCGGGGAGCTGTTTTTT; CDR3aa: CSVRSGGELFF
abundance: .; v_gene: TRBV27; d_gene: .; j_gene: TRBJ2-3; CDR3nt: TGTGCCAGCAGGCTTCCAGGGGGGAGCGATACGCAGTATTTT; CDR3aa: CASRLPGGSDTQYF
abundance: .; v_gene: TRBV28; d_gene: .; j_gene: TRBJ2-7; CDR3nt: TGTGCCAGCATACAGGAAGAGCAGTACTTC; CDR3aa: CASIQEEQYF
abundance: .; v_gene: TRBV6-4; d_gene: TRBD2; j_gene: TRBJ2-6; CDR3nt: TGTGCCAGCAGTGACTCGCTAGCGGGGGTTGGGGCCAACGTCCTGACTTTC; CDR3aa: CASSDSLAGVGANVLTF
abundance: few; v_gene: TRBV4-1; d_gene: TRBD1; j_gene: TRBJ1-5; CDR3nt: TGCGCCAGCAGCCATGTCCCGGGACAGGGGTGGGGCAATCAGCCCCAGCATTTT; CDR3aa: CASSHVPGQGWGNQPQHF
abundance: .; v_gene: TRBV7-6; d_gene: .; j_gene: TRBJ1-3; CDR3nt: TGTGCCAGCAGCTTTCCAACAGGACGGACTGGAAACACCATATATTTT; CDR3aa: CASSFPTGRTGNTIYF
abundance: .; v_gene: TRBV10-1; d_gene: .; j_gene: TRBJ2-5; CDR3nt: TGCGCCAGTCCGGAGCGCCAAGAGACCCAGTACTTC; CDR3aa: CASPERQETQYF
abundance: .; v_gene: TRBV23-1; d_gene: .; j_gene: TRBJ1-2; CDR3nt: TGCGCCAGCAGTCAACCCTGGTCGACAGCGGGTTCTCCTAATGGCTACACCTTC; CDR3aa: CASSQPWSTAGSPNGYTF
abundance: few; v_gene: TRBV5-6; d_gene: TRBD1; j_gene: TRBJ1-2; CDR3nt: TGTGCCAGCAGTATGACAGGGGACTATGGCTACACCTTC; CDR3aa: CASSMTGDYGYTF
abundance: .; v_gene: TRBV10-3; d_gene: TRBD1; j_gene: TRBJ1-3; CDR3nt: TGTGCCATCAGTGATACAGGGGGCTCTGGAAACACCATATATTTT; CDR3aa: CAISDTGGSGNTIYF
abundance: few; v_gene: TRBV6-5; d_gene: TRBD2; j_gene: TRBJ2-3; CDR3nt: TGTGCCAGCAGTGGGCGGGGGGCCCGAGATACGCAGTATTTT; CDR3aa: CASSGRGARDTQYF
abundance: once; v_gene: TRBV6-5; d_gene: .; j_gene: TRBJ1-2; CDR3nt: TGTGCCAGTAAGCCCACTGGACAGATCTATGGCTACACCTTC; CDR3aa: CASKPTGQIYGYTF
abundance: .; v_gene: TRBV23-1; d_gene: .; j_gene: TRBJ1-2; CDR3nt: TGCGCCAGCAGTCCGAACCCTCGAGGAGGCTACACCTTC; CDR3aa: CASSPNPRGGYTF
abundance: .; v_gene: TRBV19; d_gene: .; j_gene: TRBJ1-2; CDR3nt: TGTGCCAGTAGTATGGAATGGAGAACCAATTCGAATGGCTACACCTTC; CDR3aa: CASSMEWRTNSNGYTF
abundance: .; v_gene: TRBV7-3; d_gene: TRBD1; j_gene: TRBJ2-2; CDR3nt: TGTGCCAGCAGCTTATCCCCGACAGGGGCCAACACCGGGGAGCTGTTTTTT; CDR3aa: CASSLSPTGANTGELFF
abundance: .; v_gene: TRBV15; d_gene: .; j_gene: TRBJ2-7; CDR3nt: TGTGCCACCAGCAGAGAGCTCAGGGCCCTCCCCTACGAGCAGTACTTC; CDR3aa: CATSRELRALPYEQYF
abundance: few; v_gene: TRBV29-1; d_gene: .; j_gene: TRBJ1-1; CDR3nt: TGCAGCGTTCTTGGGACTGGGACTGAAGCTTTCTTT; CDR3aa: CSVLGTGTEAFF
abundance: .; v_gene: TRBV5-4; d_gene: TRBD1; j_gene: TRBJ2-7; CDR3nt: TGTGCCAGCAGTACCACAGGGGGCAACTACGAGCAGTACTTC; CDR3aa: CASSTTGGNYEQYF
abundance: .; v_gene: TRBV7-9; d_gene: .; j_gene: TRBJ2-7; CDR3nt: TGTGCCAGCAGCTTCAGGGACGAGCAGTACTTC; CDR3aa: CASSFRDEQYF
abundance: .; v_gene: TRBV18; d_gene: TRBD2; j_gene: TRBJ2-1; CDR3nt: TGTGCCAGCTCACCCGCCGGGGGGAGCGTCAGGAATGAGCAGTTCTTC; CDR3aa: CASSPAGGSVRNEQFF
abundance: .; v_gene: TRBV7-6; d_gene: .; j_gene: TRBJ2-7; CDR3nt: TGTGCCAGCAGCCAAGGGTTATCGGGAGAGCAGTACTTC; CDR3aa: CASSQGLSGEQYF
abundance: once; v_gene: TRBV6-5; d_gene: TRBD2; j_gene: TRBJ2-2; CDR3nt: TGTGCCAGCAGTTACCGGGGGGATCCCGGGGAGCTGTTTTTT; CDR3aa: CASSYRGDPGELFF
abundance: .; v_gene: TRBV5-1; d_gene: TRBD1; j_gene: TRBJ2-2; CDR3nt: TGCGCCAGCGTTGGACAGGCGAACACCGGGGAGCTGTTTTTT; CDR3aa: CASVGQANTGELFF
abundance: .; v_gene: TRBV6-6; d_gene: .; j_gene: TRBJ2-3; CDR3nt: TGTGCCAGCAGTTACCCAACAGGGACCACAGATGCGCAGTATTTT; CDR3aa: CASSYPTGTTDAQYF
abundance: .; v_gene: TRBV5-1; d_gene: .; j_gene: TRBJ1-4; CDR3nt: TGCGCCAGCAGCTTCGGGGTCGGGGGAGGAGAAAAACTGTTTTTT; CDR3aa: CASSFGVGGGEKLFF
abundance: .; v_gene: TRBV6-5; d_gene: TRBD1; j_gene: TRBJ2-3; CDR3nt: TGTGCCAGCAGTCTAACAGGGGCAGATACGCAGTATTTT; CDR3aa: CASSLTGADTQYF
abundance: .; v_gene: TRBV18; d_gene: .; j_gene: TRBJ2-4; CDR3nt: TGTGCCAGCTCACCATTGGGAGACATTCAGTACTTC; CDR3aa: CASSPLGDIQYF
abundance: .; v_gene: TRBV6-5; d_gene: .; j_gene: TRBJ1-1; CDR3nt: TGTGCCAGCAGCGAAACTCGGGGGACTGAAGCTTTCTTT; CDR3aa: CASSETRGTEAFF
abundance: .; v_gene: TRBV7-8; d_gene: TRBD1; j_gene: TRBJ2-1; CDR3nt: TGTGCCAGCAGCATCCGGGACAGGGCAGATAATGAGCAGTTCTTC; CDR3aa: CASSIRDRADNEQFF
abundance: .; v_gene: TRBV5-4; d_gene: .; j_gene: TRBJ2-7; CDR3nt: TGTGCCAGCAGCTTGGGGACAGCCCCCTCCTACGAGCAGTACTTC; CDR3aa: CASSLGTAPSYEQYF
abundance: .; v_gene: TRBV9; d_gene: .; j_gene: TRBJ1-3; CDR3nt: TGTGCCAGCAGCGCCGAGAGGCACTTCTCTGGAAACACCATATATTTT; CDR3aa: CASSAERHFSGNTIYF
abundance: .; v_gene: TRBV14; d_gene: TRBD1; j_gene: TRBJ2-1; CDR3nt: TGTGCCAGCAGCCAAGATCTCAGGGGGAATGAGCAGTTCTTC; CDR3aa: CASSQDLRGNEQFF
abundance: .; v_gene: TRBV28; d_gene: .; j_gene: TRBJ2-5; CDR3nt: TGTGCCAGCAGCCGGGTCCGGGGGGCGCAAGAGACCCAGTACTTC; CDR3aa: CASSRVRGAQETQYF
abundance: .; v_gene: TRBV7-9; d_gene: TRBD2; j_gene: TRBJ2-3; CDR3nt: TGTGCCAGCAGCCGCCCTAGCGGGGGTGGGGATACGCAGTATTTT; CDR3aa: CASSRPSGGGDTQYF
abundance: .; v_gene: TRBV9; d_gene: .; j_gene: TRBJ2-1; CDR3nt: TGTGCCAGCAGCGTAGGTCAGGGGACCAATGAGCAGTTCTTC; CDR3aa: CASSVGQGTNEQFF
abundance: .; v_gene: TRBV27; d_gene: .; j_gene: TRBJ1-1; CDR3nt: TGTGCCAGTACAGGACGGACGAACACTGAAGCTTTCTTT; CDR3aa: CASTGRTNTEAFF
abundance: .; v_gene: TRBV18; d_gene: TRBD1; j_gene: TRBJ1-5; CDR3nt: TGTGCCAGCTCAGCACAGGGGGCAGGGGTTTCGGGCAATCAGCCCCAGCATTTT; CDR3aa: CASSAQGAGVSGNQPQHF
abundance: .; v_gene: TRBV6-4; d_gene: TRBD2; j_gene: TRBJ2-7; CDR3nt: TGTGCCAGCAGTTCCCTAGCGGGCTACGAGCAGTACTTC; CDR3aa: CASSSLAGYEQYF
abundance: few; v_gene: TRBV2; d_gene: TRBD1; j_gene: TRBJ2-7; CDR3nt: TGTGCCAGCAGTGGTGAGGGGGCCGAGCAGTACTTC; CDR3aa: CASSGEGAEQYF
abundance: .; v_gene: TRBV29-1; d_gene: TRBD2; j_gene: TRBJ2-7; CDR3nt: TGCAGCGTTTTTCGGGGGGTCAATGAGCAGTACTTC; CDR3aa: CSVFRGVNEQYF
abundance: .; v_gene: TRBV5-1; d_gene: .; j_gene: TRBJ2-5; CDR3nt: TGCGCCAGCAGCTTAGACGGGGAAGAGACCCAGTACTTC; CDR3aa: CASSLDGEETQYF
abundance: .; v_gene: TRBV29-1; d_gene: .; j_gene: TRBJ1-2; CDR3nt: TGCAGCGTAGCCTCCTCCTATGGCTACACCTTC; CDR3aa: CSVASSYGYTF
abundance: few; v_gene: TRBV2; d_gene: TRBD1; j_gene: TRBJ2-5; CDR3nt: TGTGCCAGCAGTGAAGCGCGCGGGCAGGGGGAAGAGACCCAGTACTTC; CDR3aa: CASSEARGQGEETQYF
abundance: .; v_gene: TRBV30; d_gene: .; j_gene: TRBJ1-2; CDR3nt: TGTGCCTGCAAGGGGGAGGGAAGTGGCTACACCTTC; CDR3aa: CACKGEGSGYTF
abundance: .; v_gene: TRBV2; d_gene: .; j_gene: TRBJ1-3; CDR3nt: TGTGCCAGCAGTGATTCGGGGGGTATGGGAAACACCATATATTTT; CDR3aa: CASSDSGGMGNTIYF